This TCR beta chain originates from a study of T cells in Graves' hyperthyroidism and ophthalmopathy. Findings of the study overall: Expanded thyroid clonotypes (above 0.001) were mostly also found in blood.

Germline V gene sequence: CDR1 SNHLY, CDR2 FYNNEI. The CDR3 is 13 residues long. Deletions cut 1 base from V and 7 bases from J, with 10 bases between. Concerning this clonotype: Its antigen is as yet unknown.

The source material, RNA transcripts, was used to amplify TCR beta CDR3 regions. First-round RT-PCR of the TCR CDR3 relied on the HTBI primer set. TCRdb itself ran the multiplex PCR reads through MiXCR, one entry per CDR3 protein. The table records roughly 580,000 distinct CDR3 sequences, about 43% of them present only once. This clonotype originated in a woman under 30 with Graves' hyperthyroidism. V usage is TRBV2 and J usage is TRBJ1-1; TRBD1 might be the D (6 bases). Material for sequencing was peripheral blood or thyroid tissue (not recorded which). For the CDR3, the DNA is TGTGCCAGCAGTGAAGGGACAGCGGATGAAGCTTTCTTT. Its protein is CASSEGTADEAFF. Drawing the rest from reference TRBV2 and TRBJ1-1, the complete variable domain is EPEVTQTPSHQVTQMGQEVILRCVPISNHLYFYWYRQILGQKVEFLVSFYNNEISEKSEIFDDQFSVERPDGSNFTLKIRSTKLEDSAMYFCASSEGTADEAFFGQGTRLTVV.